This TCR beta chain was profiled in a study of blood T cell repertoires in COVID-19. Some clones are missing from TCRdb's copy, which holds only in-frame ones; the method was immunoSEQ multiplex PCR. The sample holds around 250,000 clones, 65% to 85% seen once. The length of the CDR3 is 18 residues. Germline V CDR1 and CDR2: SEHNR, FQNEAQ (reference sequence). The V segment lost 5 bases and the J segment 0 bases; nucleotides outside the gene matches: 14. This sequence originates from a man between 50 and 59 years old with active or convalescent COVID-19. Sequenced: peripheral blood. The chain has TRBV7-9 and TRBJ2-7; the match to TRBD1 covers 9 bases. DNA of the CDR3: TGTGCCAGCAGCCCAAGATCCCTGGACAGGGGCCTCTCCTACGAGCAGTACTTC. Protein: CASSPRSLDRGLSYEQYF.